What follows is one T cell receptor (beta chain) and its context. Trimming stripped 3 bases from V and 1 base from J, with 15 bases between. CDR1 and CDR2 (germline): MNHEY, SMNVEV (reference sequence). The CDR3 has 16 residues. The repertoire was sequenced with immunoSEQ multiplex PCR; TCRdb's copy has only in-frame clones and lacks some. The sample records more than 7,500 clones, roughly three fifths being singletons. Treatment here: randomized to nivolumab then ipilimumab (arm A) or the reverse (arm B). The sample is drawn from a study of sequential checkpoint blockade in melanoma. This chain connects TRBV27 to TRBJ1-1; the D is unclear. The receptor was derived from a human donor with melanoma. Specimen: CD8+ T cells sorted from blood (inferred from file names), collected from a patient given nivolumab and ipilimumab in sequence. CDR3 sequence: CASSFQVVLPNTEAFF. In nucleotides, the CDR3 is TGTGCCAGCAGTTTTCAGGTGGTTCTACCGAACACTGAAGCTTTCTTT.